This T cell receptor (beta chain) was sequenced during a study of cytomegalovirus exposure and HLA in healthy donors. General study findings and limits: According to an earlier analysis, most TCR beta V segments yielded productive rearrangements about 87% or about 30% of the time. In a later analysis, HLA-associated beta chains showed higher expansion and lower generation probabilities than comparable chains. Across HLA loci, a later analysis found differing TCR association rates, with DRB1 most and HLA-C fewest.

Note on this clone: Antigen: not known.

Per germline, CDR1 SNHLY and CDR2 FYNNEI. The CDR3 has 14 amino acids. V dropped 6 bases and J dropped 6 bases, with 15 bases sitting between them. 60 Vbeta and 13 Jbeta primers were used in PCR. Original analysis: A later analysis counted about 80 million unique TCR beta chains, some 11 million shared. Here immunoSEQ multiplex PCR was the method, and the copy in TCRdb shows in-frame clones only, minus some. V and J calls and clone size are as listed in that table; D and trimming were resolved from the DNA. Altogether roughly 120,000 clones are present, about 79% being singletons, with the ten largest covering 1.9%.

Source material: PBMCs. This sequence joins TRBV2 and TRBJ2-1; D remains ambiguous. The TCR sequence derives from a man aged 45-65 years in good health and CMV-seronegative. DNA for the CDR3: TGTGCCAGCAGGGTAGTGAGGAGTCGCAATGAGCAGTTCTTC. It encodes CASRVVRSRNEQFF.